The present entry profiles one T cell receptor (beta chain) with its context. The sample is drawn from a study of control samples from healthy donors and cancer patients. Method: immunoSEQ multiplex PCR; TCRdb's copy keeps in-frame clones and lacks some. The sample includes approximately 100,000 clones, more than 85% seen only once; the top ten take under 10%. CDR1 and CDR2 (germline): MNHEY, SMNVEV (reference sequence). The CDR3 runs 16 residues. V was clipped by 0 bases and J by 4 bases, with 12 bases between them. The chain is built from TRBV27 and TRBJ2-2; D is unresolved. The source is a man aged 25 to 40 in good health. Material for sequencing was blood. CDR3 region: CASSLSANLITGELFF. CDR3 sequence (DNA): TGTGCCAGCAGTTTATCGGCAAATCTAATCACCGGGGAGCTGTTTTTT.